The clone carrying this T cell receptor (beta chain) has a count of ten or more. No cell sorting was done before RNA was extracted from the tissue. The data belong to a study of tumor and adjacent non-tumor tissue in lung cancer. A modified ARM-PCR protocol with three rounds of nested PCR amplified TCRbeta. TCRdb re-called the multiplex PCR reads through MiXCR, storing one row per CDR3 protein. Among approximately 90,000 distinct CDR3 sequences listed, about three fifths were seen once. The CDR3 extends over 13 amino acids. From germline, CDR1 is MNHNS and CDR2 SASEGT. V lost 5 bases and J lost 9, with 11 bases in between.

The sequenced sample was lung tumor tissue. The chain employs TRBV6-1 and TRBJ1-6; tentatively, D is TRBD1 (6 bases). The sequence was obtained from a man aged 70 or older with non-small cell lung cancer. The CDR3 sequence is CASSTGLGSPLHF. The DNA of the CDR3 is TGTGCCAGCAGTACAGGGCTGGGTTCACCCCTCCACTTT.